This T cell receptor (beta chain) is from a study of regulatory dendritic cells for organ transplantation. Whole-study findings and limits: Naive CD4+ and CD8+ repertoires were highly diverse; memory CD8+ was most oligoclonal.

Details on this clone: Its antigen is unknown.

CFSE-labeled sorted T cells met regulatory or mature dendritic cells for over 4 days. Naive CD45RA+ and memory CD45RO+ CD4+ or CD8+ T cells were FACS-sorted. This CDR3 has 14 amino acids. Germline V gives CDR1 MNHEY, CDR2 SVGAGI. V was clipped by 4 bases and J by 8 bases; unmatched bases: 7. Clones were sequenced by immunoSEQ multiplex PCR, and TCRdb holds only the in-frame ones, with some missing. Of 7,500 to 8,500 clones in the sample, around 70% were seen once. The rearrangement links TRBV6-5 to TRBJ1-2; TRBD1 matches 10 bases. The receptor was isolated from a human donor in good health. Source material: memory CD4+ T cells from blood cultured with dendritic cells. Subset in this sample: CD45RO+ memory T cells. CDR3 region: CASSFLDRGNGYTF. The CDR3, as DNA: TGTGCCAGCAGTTTCCTGGACAGGGGGAACGGCTACACCTTC.